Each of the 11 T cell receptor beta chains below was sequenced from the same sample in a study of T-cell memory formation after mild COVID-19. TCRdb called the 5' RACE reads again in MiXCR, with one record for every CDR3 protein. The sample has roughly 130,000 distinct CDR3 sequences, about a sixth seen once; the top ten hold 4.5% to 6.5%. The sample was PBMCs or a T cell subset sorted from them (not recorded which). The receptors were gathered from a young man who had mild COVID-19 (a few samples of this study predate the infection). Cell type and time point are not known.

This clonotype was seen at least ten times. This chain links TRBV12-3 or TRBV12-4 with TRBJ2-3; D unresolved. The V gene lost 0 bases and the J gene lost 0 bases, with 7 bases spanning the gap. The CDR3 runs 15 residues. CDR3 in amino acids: CASSLAVHSTDTQYF. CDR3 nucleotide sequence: TGTGCCAGCAGTTTAGCGGTACATAGCACAGATACGCAGTATTTT.

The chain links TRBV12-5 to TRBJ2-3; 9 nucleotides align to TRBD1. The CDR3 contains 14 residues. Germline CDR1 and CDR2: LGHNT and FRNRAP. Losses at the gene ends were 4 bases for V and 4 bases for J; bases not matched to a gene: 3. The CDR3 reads CASGSRTGADTQYF. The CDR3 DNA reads TGTGCTAGTGGTTCGCGGACAGGGGCAGATACGCAGTATTTT.

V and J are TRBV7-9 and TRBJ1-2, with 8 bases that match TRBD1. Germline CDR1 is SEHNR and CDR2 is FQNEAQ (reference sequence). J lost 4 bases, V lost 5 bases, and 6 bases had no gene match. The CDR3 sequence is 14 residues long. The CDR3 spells CASSAGQGSYGYTF. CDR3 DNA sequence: TGTGCCAGCAGCGCTGGACAGGGCTCCTATGGCTACACCTTC.

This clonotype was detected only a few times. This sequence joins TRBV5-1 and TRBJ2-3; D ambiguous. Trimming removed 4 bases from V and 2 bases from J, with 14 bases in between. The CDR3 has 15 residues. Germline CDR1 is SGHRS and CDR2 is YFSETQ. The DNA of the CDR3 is TGCGCCAGCAGCCTTGTGGCTCCGAACACAGATACGCAGTATTTT. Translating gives CASSLVAPNTDTQYF.

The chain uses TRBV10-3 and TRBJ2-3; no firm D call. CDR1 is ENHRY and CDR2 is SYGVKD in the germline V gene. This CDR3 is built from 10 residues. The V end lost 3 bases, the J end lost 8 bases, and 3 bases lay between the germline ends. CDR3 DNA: TGTGCCATCAGTGACAGTACGCAGTATTTT. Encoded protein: CAISDSTQYF.

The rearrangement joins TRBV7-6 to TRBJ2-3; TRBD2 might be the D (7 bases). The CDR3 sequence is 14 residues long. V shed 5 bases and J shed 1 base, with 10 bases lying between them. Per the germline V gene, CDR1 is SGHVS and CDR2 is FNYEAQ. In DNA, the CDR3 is TGTGCCAGCAGCCCCGGGGGGCGCACAGATACGCAGTATTTT. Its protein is CASSPGGRTDTQYF.

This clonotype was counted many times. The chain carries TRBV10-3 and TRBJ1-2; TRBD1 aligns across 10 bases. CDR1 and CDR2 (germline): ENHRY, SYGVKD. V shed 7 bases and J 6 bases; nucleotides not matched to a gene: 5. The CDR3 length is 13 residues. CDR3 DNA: TGTGCCATCAATACCGGGACAGGGGATGGCTACACCTTC. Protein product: CAINTGTGDGYTF.

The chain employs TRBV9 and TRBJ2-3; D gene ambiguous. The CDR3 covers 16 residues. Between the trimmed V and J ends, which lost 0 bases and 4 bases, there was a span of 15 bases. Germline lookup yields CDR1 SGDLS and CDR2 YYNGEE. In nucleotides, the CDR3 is TGTGCCAGCAGCGTAGGAGGTGGTCCAAGCTCAGATACGCAGTATTTT. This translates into CASSVGGGPSSDTQYF.

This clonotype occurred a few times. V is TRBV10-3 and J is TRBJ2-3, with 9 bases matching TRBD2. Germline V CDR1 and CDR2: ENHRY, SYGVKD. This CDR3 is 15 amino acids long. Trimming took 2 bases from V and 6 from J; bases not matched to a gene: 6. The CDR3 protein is CAISELAGFFDTQYF. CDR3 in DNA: TGTGCCATCAGTGAGCTAGCGGGGTTCTTTGATACGCAGTATTTT.

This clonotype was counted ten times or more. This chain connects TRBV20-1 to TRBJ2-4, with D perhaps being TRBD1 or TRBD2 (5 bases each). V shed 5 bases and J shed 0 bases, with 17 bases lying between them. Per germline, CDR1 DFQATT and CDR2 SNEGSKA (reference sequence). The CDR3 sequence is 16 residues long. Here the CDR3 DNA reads TGCAGTGCTGGGCGGATGGGGGATTTAGCCAAAAACATTCAGTACTTC. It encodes CSAGRMGDLAKNIQYF.

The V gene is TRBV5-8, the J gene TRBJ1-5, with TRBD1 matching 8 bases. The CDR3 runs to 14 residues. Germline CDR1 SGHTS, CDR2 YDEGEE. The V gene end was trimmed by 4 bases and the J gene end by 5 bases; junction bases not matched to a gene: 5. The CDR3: CASSQGTGDQPQHF. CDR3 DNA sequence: TGTGCCAGCAGCCAAGGGACAGGCGATCAGCCCCAGCATTTT.